The 9 T cell receptor beta chains given below trace back to one sample, sequenced in a study of control samples from healthy donors and cancer patients. The protocol was immunoSEQ multiplex PCR, while the TCRdb copy is restricted to in-frame clones and leaves out a portion. This table has 160,000 or so clones, 85% to 95% appearing once. Input material: blood. These receptors all come from a middle-aged woman in good health.

The chain links TRBV6-2 or TRBV6-3 to TRBJ2-1; the match to TRBD2 covers 13 bases. This CDR3 has 17 residues. V trimming: 2 bases; J trimming: 7 bases; junction bases outside the gene matches: 8. Germline CDR1 MNHEY, CDR2 SVGEGT. CDR3 in amino acids: CASSYHRTSGSRNEQFF. The DNA for the CDR3 is TGTGCCAGCAGTTACCACAGGACTAGCGGGAGCCGGAATGAGCAGTTCTTC.

The rearrangement joins TRBV5-6 to TRBJ2-1; the D gene is possibly TRBD2 (6 bases). This CDR3 spans 13 amino acids. CDR1 and CDR2 (germline): SGHDT, YYEEEE. V lost 4 bases and J lost 7, with 12 bases in between. For the CDR3, the DNA is TGTGCCAGCAGCCTCGGGACTCTTAATGAGCAGTTCTTC. The encoded protein is CASSLGTLNEQFF.

The CDR3 DNA is TGCGCCAGCAGCCAAGGGACCGGGCTCAGCAATCAGCCCCAGCATTTT. Its translation: CASSQGTGLSNQPQHF. This chain joins TRBV4-3 and TRBJ1-5; no clear D. V gave up 1 base and J gave up 1 base, with 11 bases separating them. This CDR3 has 16 residues. CDR1 LGHNA and CDR2 YSLEER come from the germline V gene.

The chain has TRBV25-1 and TRBJ2-7; D unresolved. The CDR3 is 10 residues long. Germline values: CDR1 MGHDK, CDR2 SYGVNS. Trimming shortened V by 10 bases and J by 3 bases, and 7 bases separated the two germline ends. CDR3 region: CATGIYEQYF. The CDR3 nucleotides are TGTGCCACCGGAATCTACGAGCAGTACTTC.

Details on this clone: Other DNA sequences of this sample code for an identical CDR3. The chain carries TRBV5-1 and TRBJ2-1; TRBD2 matches 8 bases. This CDR3 has 14 residues. The V and J ends lost 0 bases and 8 bases, in that order; junction bases with no gene match: 4. Looked up from germline, CDR1 is SGHRS and CDR2 is YFSETQ. Here the CDR3 DNA reads TGCGCCAGCAGCTTGGGAGGGCGGGGGGATGAGCAGTTCTTC. Its translation: CASSLGGRGDEQFF.

The rearrangement joins TRBV9 to TRBJ1-4; D ambiguous. V lost 1 base and J 3 bases, leaving 7 bases between the germline ends. The CDR3 covers 14 residues. Germline V gene data show CDR1 as SGDLS and CDR2 as YYNGEE. CDR3 sequence reads: CASSVSLSNEKLFF. CDR3 nucleotide sequence: TGTGCCAGCAGCGTAAGCCTCTCTAATGAAAAACTGTTTTTT.

V usage is TRBV19 and J usage is TRBJ2-1, with 8 bases fitting TRBD2. Germline lookup yields CDR1 LNHDA and CDR2 SQIVND (reference sequence). The CDR3 sequence is 16 residues long. V lost 2 bases to trimming and J lost 2 bases; unmatched junction nucleotides: 5. CDR3: CASSIIAGTPYNEQFF. DNA for the CDR3: TGTGCCAGTAGTATAATAGCGGGAACCCCCTACAATGAGCAGTTCTTC.

This chain joins TRBV6-5 and TRBJ2-3, with 7 bases fitting TRBD2. The CDR3 loop spans 14 amino acids. Germline values: CDR1 MNHEY, CDR2 SVGAGI. With V trimmed by 6 bases and J by 0 bases, 3 bases remained unmatched. The DNA for the CDR3 is TGTGCCAGCAGAGCTAGCGGAAGCACAGATACGCAGTATTTT. Protein product: CASRASGSTDTQYF.

V usage is TRBV6-1 and J usage is TRBJ2-3; perhaps TRBD1 as D (5 bases). Germline-derived CDR1 and CDR2 are MNHNS and SASEGT. The CDR3 sequence is 15 residues long. Trimming shortened V by 2 bases and J by 0 bases, and 9 bases separated the two germline ends. Here the CDR3 reads CASSERPGSTDTQYF. The CDR3, as DNA: TGTGCCAGCAGTGAACGGCCAGGGAGCACAGATACGCAGTATTTT.